A single sample is the source of the 12 T cell receptor beta chains below, sequenced in a study of shared clonotypes between healthy human individuals. Assay: immunoSEQ multiplex PCR; the TCRdb copy retains only in-frame clones and omits some. The top ten hold 0.13% of the sample, which has some 2,400,000 clones, approximately 95% seen once. Specimen: naive CD4+ T cells sorted from blood. Documented subset: CD45RA+ positively selected. The receptor source for this set is a man aged 18 to 30 in good health.

This clone showed up just once. V is TRBV2 and J is TRBJ2-5; tentatively, D is TRBD2 (5 bases). The V end was cut by 3 bases, the J end by 5 bases, with 19 bases between. Germline-derived CDR1 and CDR2 are SNHLY and FYNNEI. The CDR3 is 16 amino acids. The chain's CDR3 is CASSDGFSSRGETQYF. The CDR3 DNA reads TGTGCCAGCAGTGATGGGTTTAGTTCCCGAGGGGAGACCCAGTACTTC. Variable domain in full (rest from reference TRBV2 and TRBJ2-5): EPEVTQTPSHQVTQMGQEVILRCVPISNHLYFYWYRQILGQKVEFLVSFYNNEISEKSEIFDDQFSVERPDGSNFTLKIRSTKLEDSAMYFCASSDGFSSRGETQYFGPGTRLLVL.

This clone was observed a single time. V is TRBV9 and J is TRBJ2-2; 9 bases are shared with TRBD1. With 4 bases clipped from V and 1 base from J, the junction kept 5 bases outside the gene matches. There are 16 residues in the CDR3. CDR1 and CDR2 (germline): SGDLS, YYNGEE. CDR3 DNA: TGTGCCAGCAGCTTCCGGACAGGGGAGAACACCGGGGAGCTGTTTTTT. Protein sequence: CASSFRTGENTGELFF. Combining the CDR3 with reference TRBV9 and TRBJ2-2 gives the whole variable domain DSGVTQTPKHLITATGQRVTLRCSPRSGDLSVYWYQQSLDQGLQFLIQYYNGEERAKGNILERFSAQQFPDLHSELNLSSLELGDSALYFCASSFRTGENTGELFFGEGSRLTVL.

The DNA for the CDR3 is TGCAGCGCAGGGACAGGGGGCATTCAGTACTTC. Protein sequence: CSAGTGGIQYF. V is TRBV29-1 and J is TRBJ2-4, with TRBD1 identical over 11 bases. CDR1 and CDR2 from the germline V gene are SQVTM and ANQGSEA. The trim removed 7 bases at V and 9 bases at J, leaving 2 bases unmatched. CDR3 length: 11 residues.

This sequence joins TRBV29-1 and TRBJ1-4; D is possibly TRBD1 (6 bases). Germline assignment: CDR1 SQVTM and CDR2 ANQGSEA. The CDR3 sequence is 14 residues long. Deletions cut 4 bases from V and 2 bases from J, with 11 bases between. CDR3 region: CSVAGTTTNEKLFF. CDR3 DNA: TGCAGCGTTGCGGGGACAACCACTAATGAAAAACTGTTTTTT.

The chain recombines TRBV6-5 with TRBJ2-2; D is unresolved. Germline CDR1 MNHEY, CDR2 SVGAGI. The CDR3 sequence is 16 residues long. Trimming shortened V by 0 bases and J by 0 bases, and 8 bases separated the two germline ends. The CDR3 reads CASSYSVGTNTGELFF. For the CDR3, the DNA is TGTGCCAGCAGTTACTCGGTCGGTACGAACACCGGGGAGCTGTTTTTT.

The chain carries TRBV5-4 and TRBJ2-2; possibly TRBD2 for D (6 bases). V lost 0 bases and J 6 bases, leaving 15 bases between the germline ends. Germline CDR1 reads SGHNT; CDR2 reads YYREEE (reference sequence). The CDR3 sequence is 16 residues long. In nucleotides, the CDR3 is TGTGCCAGCAGCTTGGGGGACTCTAAGTTAGCCGGGGAGCTGTTTTTT. Its translation: CASSLGDSKLAGELFF.

The chain employs TRBV19 and TRBJ1-2; no clear D gene. From germline, CDR1 is LNHDA and CDR2 SQIVND (reference sequence). V was clipped by 1 base and J by 8 bases, with 20 bases between them. The CDR3 is made up of 16 amino acids. In DNA form, the CDR3 reads TGTGCCAGTAGTATAGGGCAGACTACAAGTCCTTACGGCTACACCTTC. As protein: CASSIGQTTSPYGYTF.

This clone has only one observation. V gene TRBV6-5 combines with J gene TRBJ1-6; D ambiguous. Germline lookup yields CDR1 MNHEY and CDR2 SVGAGI. Trimming left V 8 bases short and J 7 bases short, with 18 bases between. The CDR3 covers 15 residues. This CDR3 reads CASLSLGPDNSPLHF. CDR3 nucleotide sequence: TGTGCCAGCCTTTCTTTGGGCCCGGACAATTCACCCCTCCACTTT.

This clone appeared once. CDR3 amino acids: CASSLNQGLDGYTF. The CDR3 DNA reads as TGCGCCAGCAGCTTAAATCAGGGGTTAGATGGCTACACCTTC. The rearrangement links TRBV5-1 to TRBJ1-2, with D maybe TRBD1 (6 bases). The CDR3 is made up of 14 amino acids. The germline V gene has CDR1 SGHRS and CDR2 YFSETQ. The ends were cut back, 2 bases at V and 6 bases at J, with 14 bases in the middle.

The chain has TRBV7-2 and TRBJ2-7, with D perhaps TRBD1 (7 bases). The germline CDR1 and CDR2 sequences are SGHTA and FQGNSA. The ends were cut back, 7 bases at V and 2 bases at J, with 15 bases in the middle. The CDR3 loop spans 14 amino acids. CDR3 protein: CASTLRDRPYEQYF. In nucleotides, the CDR3 is TGTGCCAGCACCCTGCGGGACAGACCCTACGAGCAGTACTTC.

The rearrangement uses TRBV19 and TRBJ2-7; TRBD1 agrees at 8 bases. Germline CDR1 LNHDA, CDR2 SQIVND (reference sequence). Trimming removed 11 bases from V and 3 bases from J; junction bases left unmatched: 9. CDR3 length equals 13 residues. The CDR3 nucleotides are TGTGCCTCCCGCGGACAGGGACTCTACGAGCAGTACTTC. Translated, it gives CASRGQGLYEQYF.

In its sample, this clone was seen once. This chain links TRBV30 with TRBJ1-6; D is ambiguous. The V gene's germline CDR1 is GTSNPN and CDR2 SVGIG (reference sequence). V lost 5 bases, J lost 0 bases, and 5 bases lay in between. This CDR3 spans 13 amino acids. CDR3 coding DNA: TGTGCCTGGCAGAGCTCCTATAATTCACCCCTCCACTTT. Translated, it gives CAWQSSYNSPLHF.